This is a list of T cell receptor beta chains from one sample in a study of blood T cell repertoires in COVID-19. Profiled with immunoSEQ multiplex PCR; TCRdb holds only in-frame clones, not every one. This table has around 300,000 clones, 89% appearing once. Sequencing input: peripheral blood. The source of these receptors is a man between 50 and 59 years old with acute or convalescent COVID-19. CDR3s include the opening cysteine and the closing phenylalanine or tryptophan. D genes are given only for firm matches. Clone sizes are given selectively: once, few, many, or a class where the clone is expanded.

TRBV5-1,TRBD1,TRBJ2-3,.,TGCGCCAGCAGCTACATACAGGGACAGGACGCAGATACGCAGTATTTT,CASSYIQGQDADTQYF
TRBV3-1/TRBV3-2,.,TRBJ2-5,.,TGTGCCAGCAGCCCCCCAGGGTTTGGGAAAGAGACCCAGTACTTC,CASSPPGFGKETQYF
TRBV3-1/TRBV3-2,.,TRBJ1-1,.,TGTGCCAGCAGCCTCAAGACAGATGAAGCTTTCTTT,CASSLKTDEAFF
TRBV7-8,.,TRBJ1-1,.,TGTGCCAGCAGCCTTAGCGTGGACACTGAAGCTTTCTTT,CASSLSVDTEAFF
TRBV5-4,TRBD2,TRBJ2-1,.,TGTGCCAGCAGCTTGTCAGCGGGGCCATACAATGAGCAGTTCTTC,CASSLSAGPYNEQFF
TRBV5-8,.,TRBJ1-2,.,TGTGCCAGCACCTCCTCGGGCCAGCGGGGCTACACCTTC,CASTSSGQRGYTF
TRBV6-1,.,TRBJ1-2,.,TGTGCCAGCAGTGAATGGGAGTTGGTCGGGGTCTATGGCTACACCTTC,CASSEWELVGVYGYTF
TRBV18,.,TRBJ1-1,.,TGTGCCAGCTCACCGGGACAAGGGAATCGTGGCACTGAAGCTTTCTTT,CASSPGQGNRGTEAFF
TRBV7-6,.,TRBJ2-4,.,TGTGCCAGCAGCTTACCAGGTCCCCAAAACATTCAGTACTTC,CASSLPGPQNIQYF
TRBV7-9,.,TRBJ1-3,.,TGTGCCAGCAGCATACAGGGCTCTGGAAACACCATATATTTT,CASSIQGSGNTIYF
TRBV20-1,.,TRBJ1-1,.,TGCAGTGCTAGTGGCAGATTGAACACTGAAGCTTTCTTT,CSASGRLNTEAFF
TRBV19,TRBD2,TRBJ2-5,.,TGTGCCAGTAGTTTGGGACTAGCGGGGTTCAGGGAGACCCAGTACTTC,CASSLGLAGFRETQYF
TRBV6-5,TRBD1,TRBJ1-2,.,TGTGCCAGCAGACTCAACAGGGGCGGCTACACCTTC,CASRLNRGGYTF
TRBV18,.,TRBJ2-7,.,TGTGCCAGCTCACAAACAGCCTCCTACGAGCAGTACTTC,CASSQTASYEQYF
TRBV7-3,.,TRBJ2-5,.,TGTGCCAGCAGCTTATGGGGGGGCAGGGCCGAGACCCAGTACTTC,CASSLWGGRAETQYF
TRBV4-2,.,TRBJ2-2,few,TGTGCCAGCAGCCATCAGGGGAACACCGGGGAGCTGTTTTTT,CASSHQGNTGELFF
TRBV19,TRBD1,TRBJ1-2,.,TGTGCCAGTAGTATGAGGGGACAGGGAAACTATGGCTACACCTTC,CASSMRGQGNYGYTF
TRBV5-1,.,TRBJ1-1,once,TGCGCCAGCAGATTGGACAGTAAGAACACTGAAGCTTTCTTT,CASRLDSKNTEAFF
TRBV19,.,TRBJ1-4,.,TGTGCCAGTAGTATAGCCCCGGAGAGGGAAAAACTGTTTTTT,CASSIAPEREKLFF
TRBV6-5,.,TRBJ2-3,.,TGTGCCAGCAGGATACTAGCCGGCACAGATACGCAGTATTTT,CASRILAGTDTQYF
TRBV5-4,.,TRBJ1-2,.,TGTGCCAGCAGCTTGGTACAGTCAAACTATGGCTACACCTTC,CASSLVQSNYGYTF
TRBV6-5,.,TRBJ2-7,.,TGTGCCAGCAGCCCCGGGGGTCTCCCCTACGAGCAGTACTTC,CASSPGGLPYEQYF
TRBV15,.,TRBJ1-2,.,TGTGCCACCAGCAGAGATGCCGCGGCCACTAACTATGGCTACACCTTC,CATSRDAAATNYGYTF
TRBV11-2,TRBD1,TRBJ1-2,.,TGTGCCAGCAGCTTTGGGACAGGGGATAAATGGTATGGCTACACCTTC,CASSFGTGDKWYGYTF
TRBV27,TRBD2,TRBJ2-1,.,TGTGCCAGCAGTTTTCGGCTAGCGGGGGGGCCGGAGCAGTTCTTC,CASSFRLAGGPEQFF
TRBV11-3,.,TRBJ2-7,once,TGTGCCAGCAGCTTAGGGCGGTCCTACGAGCAGTACTTC,CASSLGRSYEQYF
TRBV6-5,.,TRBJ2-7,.,TGTGCCAGCAGTTACTCGGGCAGGTCCTACGAGCAGTACTTC,CASSYSGRSYEQYF
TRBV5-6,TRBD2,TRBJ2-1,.,TGTGCCAGCAGCTTTACCCTAGCGGGGGGGTACAATGAGCAGTTCTTC,CASSFTLAGGYNEQFF
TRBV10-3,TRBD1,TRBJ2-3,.,TGTGCCATCACAAAGGTTCCCGGGACAGGGGGCGATACGCAGTATTTT,CAITKVPGTGGDTQYF
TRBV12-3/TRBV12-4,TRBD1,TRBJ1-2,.,TGTGCCAGCACCACAGGGGCAGGCCATGGCTACACCTTC,CASTTGAGHGYTF
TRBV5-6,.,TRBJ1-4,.,TGTGCCAGCAGCGGGAGACACGGTTTTAATGAAAAACTGTTTTTT,CASSGRHGFNEKLFF
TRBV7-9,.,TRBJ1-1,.,TGTGCCAGCAGCCCCGGGGGGGGTAGGGATGGCACTGAAGCTTTCTTT,CASSPGGGRDGTEAFF
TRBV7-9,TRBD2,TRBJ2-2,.,TGTGCCAGCAGCCCCGGGGGGAATTATAACACCGGGGAGCTGTTTTTT,CASSPGGNYNTGELFF
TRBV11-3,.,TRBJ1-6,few,TGTGCCAGCAGCTTGAGGGGGGGCGCACCCCTCCACTTT,CASSLRGGAPLHF
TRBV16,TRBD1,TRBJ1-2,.,TGTGCCAGCAGCCGGGACAGTGGGTATGGCTACACCTTC,CASSRDSGYGYTF
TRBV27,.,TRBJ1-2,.,TGTGCCAGCAGTTTGCGGGGGGCCGATGGCTACACCTTC,CASSLRGADGYTF
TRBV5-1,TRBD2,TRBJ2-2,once,TGCGCCAGCAGCTCCCCGGGGGGGCTAAGCACCGGGGAGCTGTTTTTT,CASSSPGGLSTGELFF
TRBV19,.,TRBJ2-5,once,TGTGCCAGTAGTATGGTCGGGGGAGGTGAGACCCAGTACTTC,CASSMVGGGETQYF
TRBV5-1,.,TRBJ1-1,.,TGCGCCAGCAGCTTGGTGCATCAGGGCACTGAAGCTTTCTTT,CASSLVHQGTEAFF
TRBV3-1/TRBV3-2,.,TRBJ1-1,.,TGTGCCAGCAGTCCAAAAATGAACACTGAAGCTTTCTTT,CASSPKMNTEAFF
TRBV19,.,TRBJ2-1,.,TGTGCCAGTACTAGGGTAGGGACACACAACAATGAGCAGTTCTTC,CASTRVGTHNNEQFF
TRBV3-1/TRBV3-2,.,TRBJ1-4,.,TGTGCCAGCAGCTCACCCAGGGGATTGACCTCAACTAATGAAAAACTGTTTTTT,CASSSPRGLTSTNEKLFF
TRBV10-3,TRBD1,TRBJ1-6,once,TGTGCCATCAGTGAGCGGGACAGGCTTAATTCACCCCTCCACTTT,CAISERDRLNSPLHF
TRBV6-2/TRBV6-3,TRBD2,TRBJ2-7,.,TGTGCCAGCAGTTACTCGAATGCTGGACTAGCGGGGGGGCAGTACTTC,CASSYSNAGLAGGQYF
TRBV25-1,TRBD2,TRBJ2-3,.,TGTGCCAGCAGAGACGGGGGGGCATCAGATACGCAGTATTTT,CASRDGGASDTQYF
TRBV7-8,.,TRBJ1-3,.,TGTGCCAGCAGCATGGGACAAAATGGAAACACCATATATTTT,CASSMGQNGNTIYF
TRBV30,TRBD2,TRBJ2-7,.,TGTGCCTGGAGTGAGACTAGCCATTCCTACGAGCAGTACTTC,CAWSETSHSYEQYF
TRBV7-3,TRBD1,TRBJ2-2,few,TGTGCCAGCACACAGGGGGCGAACACCGGGGAGCTGTTTTTT,CASTQGANTGELFF
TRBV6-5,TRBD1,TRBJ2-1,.,TGTGCCAGCAGACGACAGGGGGCCGGTGAGCAGTTCTTC,CASRRQGAGEQFF
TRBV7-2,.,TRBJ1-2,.,TGTGCCAGCAGCAGAACGGGGGGCAAGGACTATGGCTACACCTTC,CASSRTGGKDYGYTF
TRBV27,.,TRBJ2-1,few,TGTGCCAGCAGTTTATCGCTAGCGAATAATGAGCAGTTCTTC,CASSLSLANNEQFF
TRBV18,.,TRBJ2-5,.,TGTGCCAGCTCACCGGAGTTGCCGGGGGTGCAAGAGACCCAGTACTTC,CASSPELPGVQETQYF
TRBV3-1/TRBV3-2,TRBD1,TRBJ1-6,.,TGTGCCAGCAGCCAGTGGACAGGGGGTAATTCACCCCTCCACTTT,CASSQWTGGNSPLHF
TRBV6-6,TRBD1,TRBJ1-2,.,TGTGCCAGCAGTACCGGACAGGGGGTTCTCTCTGGCTACACCTTC,CASSTGQGVLSGYTF